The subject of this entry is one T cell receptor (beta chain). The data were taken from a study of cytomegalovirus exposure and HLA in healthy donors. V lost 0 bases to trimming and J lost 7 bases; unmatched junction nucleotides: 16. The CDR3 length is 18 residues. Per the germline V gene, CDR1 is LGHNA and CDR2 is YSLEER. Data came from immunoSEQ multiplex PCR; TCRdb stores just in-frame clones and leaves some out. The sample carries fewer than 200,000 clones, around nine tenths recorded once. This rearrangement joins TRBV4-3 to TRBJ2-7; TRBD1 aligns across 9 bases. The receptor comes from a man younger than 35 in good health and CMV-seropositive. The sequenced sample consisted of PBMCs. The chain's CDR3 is CASSQDHFADRGMGEQYF. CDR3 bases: TGCGCCAGCAGCCAAGATCATTTCGCGGACAGGGGAATGGGAGAGCAGTACTTC.